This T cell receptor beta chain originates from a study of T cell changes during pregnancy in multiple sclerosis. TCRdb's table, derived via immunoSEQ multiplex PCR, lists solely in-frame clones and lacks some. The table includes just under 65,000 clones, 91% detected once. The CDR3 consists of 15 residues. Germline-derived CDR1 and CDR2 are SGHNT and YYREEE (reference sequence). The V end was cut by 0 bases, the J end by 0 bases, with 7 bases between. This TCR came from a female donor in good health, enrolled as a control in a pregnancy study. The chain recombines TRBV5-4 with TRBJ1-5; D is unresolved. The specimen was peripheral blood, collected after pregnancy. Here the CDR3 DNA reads TGTGCCAGCAGCTTGGGAGGTTTTAGCAATCAGCCCCAGCATTTT. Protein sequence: CASSLGGFSNQPQHF.